This T cell receptor beta chain was documented in a study of naive and memory T cell subsets. In this sample, this clonotype turned up many times. What it recognizes is unknown. The SP2 primer and nested alpha and beta constant region primers amplified ligated cDNA in four rounds. From the UMI-ligation and nested PCR reads, TCRdb called clonotypes with MiXCR, one entry per CDR3 protein. The sample gives 25,000 to 35,000 distinct CDR3 sequences, 6.5% to 8% of which show up once; roughly 3.2% is in the top ten. Study observations and caveats: Tuberculin site TCR excess was interpreted as type IV hypersensitivity infiltration. Reportedly, tuberculin skin test sites gave far more TCRs than other biopsies. The RNA method is potentially sensitive to activation and differentiation changes.

Treatment of the sample: skin biopsy from PPD injection site in Mantoux-positive individual. The library had UMIs added by 3' ligation of an oligonucleotide to TCR cDNA. Cells were not sorted; total RNA input targeted about 1 to 1000 ng. Germline CDR1 reads SQVTM; CDR2 reads ANQGSEA. This CDR3 has 12 amino acids. V was cut by 7 bases and J by 6 bases, with 13 bases left in between. V usage is TRBV29-1 and J usage is TRBJ2-1; weak D call: TRBD1 (5 bases). Material: skin, obtained from a tuberculin skin test site. This clonotype was obtained from an adult in good health. CDR3 nucleotide sequence: TGCAGCGCCGACCCCAGGGCCAATGAGCAGTTCTTC. It translates to CSADPRANEQFF.